Listed below are T cell receptor beta chains from one sample, sequenced in a study of T-cell reconstitution after alpha-beta-depleted transplantation in children. MiXCR, applied by TCRdb to the PCR reads, yields one record per CDR3 protein. The data show about a million distinct CDR3 sequences, 25% to 35% seen once. Sequenced material: PBMCs, mostly from graft donor cells, taken 360 days after TCRalphabeta/CD19-depleted stem cell transplant. These TCRs come from a boy under two years old who had a stem cell transplant for SCID, so the T cells may come from the graft donor. CDR3s include the opening cysteine and the closing phenylalanine or tryptophan. D genes are given only for firm matches. Rows give clone size only sometimes, using once, few, many, or a class for an expanded clone.

J gene	clone size	D gene	CDR3 length	V gene	CDR3 protein	CDR3 DNA
TRBJ2-7	-	-	18	TRBV5-1	CASSLKGTGTSPYYEQYF	TGCGCCAGCAGCTTGAAGGGGACAGGGACTAGTCCATACTACGAGCAGTACTTC
TRBJ2-1	once	TRBD2	18	TRBV6-4	CASSPGLAGGPAYNEQFF	TGTGCCAGCAGTCCCGGCCTAGCGGGGGGGCCGGCTTACAATGAGCAGTTCTTC
TRBJ2-5	-	-	17	TRBV7-8	CASSLMNRGLGQETQYF	TGTGCCAGCAGCTTGATGAATCGGGGGTTAGGCCAAGAGACCCAGTACTTC
TRBJ1-5	-	-	13	TRBV20-1	CSASSGVTRPQHF	TGCAGTGCTAGTTCTGGAGTTACAAGGCCCCAGCATTTT
TRBJ1-4	once	-	11	TRBV29-1	CSAEWYEKLFF	TGCAGCGCCGAGTGGTACGAAAAACTGTTTTTT
TRBJ2-1	-	-	14	TRBV12-3/TRBV12-4	CASSRALGVNEQFF	TGTGCCAGCAGTCGGGCCCTGGGGGTAAATGAGCAGTTCTTC
TRBJ2-1	few	TRBD2	16	TRBV27	CASSLGRGRAYNEQFF	TGTGCCAGCAGTTTAGGGCGGGGGAGGGCCTACAATGAGCAGTTCTTC
TRBJ1-4	-	-	15	TRBV5-5	CASSSSGTRNEKLFF	TGTGCCAGCAGCTCCTCTGGGACAAGAAATGAAAAACTGTTTTTT
TRBJ1-2	-	TRBD1	18	TRBV5-1	CASSLELGETGEGYGYTF	TGCGCCAGCAGCCTGGAGCTCGGGGAGACAGGGGAGGGTTATGGCTACACCTTC
TRBJ2-5	-	-	14	TRBV12-3/TRBV12-4	CASSPRQTRETQYF	TGTGCCAGCAGCCCAAGACAGACGCGAGAGACCCAGTACTTC
TRBJ1-1	-	TRBD1	15	TRBV29-1	CSVEYRQGASTEAFF	TGCAGCGTTGAATACAGACAGGGGGCGAGCACTGAAGCTTTCTTT
TRBJ2-5	-	-	13	TRBV10-3	CAISEGFQETQYF	TGTGCCATCAGTGAGGGCTTTCAAGAGACCCAGTACTTC
TRBJ2-1	-	-	14	TRBV11-2	CASSFGSGGDEQFF	TGTGCCAGCAGCTTTGGCTCAGGGGGGGACGAGCAGTTCTTC
TRBJ2-3	many	TRBD1	16	TRBV24-1	CATSDRGQGFTDTQYF	TGTGCCACCAGTGACAGAGGACAGGGGTTCACAGATACGCAGTATTTT
TRBJ2-7	-	-	12	TRBV19	CASSSPSDEQYF	TGTGCCAGTAGTTCCCCCTCGGACGAGCAGTACTTC
TRBJ1-3	few	-	12	TRBV12-3/TRBV12-4	CANGYSGNTIYF	TGTGCCAACGGTTACTCTGGAAACACCATATATTTT
TRBJ1-1	-	TRBD1	16	TRBV5-5	CASSLRGQGSGTEAFF	TGTGCCAGCAGTTTGCGGGGACAGGGGTCAGGAACTGAAGCTTTCTTT
TRBJ2-3	-	-	13	TRBV5-4	CASTNSGTSTQYF	TGTGCCAGCACCAACTCGGGTACCTCTACGCAGTATTTT
TRBJ2-1	-	TRBD1	16	TRBV12-3/TRBV12-4	CASSFEGGAVANEQFF	TGTGCCAGCAGTTTCGAAGGGGGCGCCGTGGCCAATGAGCAGTTCTTC
TRBJ2-3	few	-	20	TRBV14	CASSQAPHLLPPYLTDTQYF	TGTGCCAGCAGCCAGGCTCCCCACCTTCTTCCACCCTATCTCACAGATACGCAGTATTTT
TRBJ2-1	-	TRBD2	14	TRBV20-1	CSARGLAGVNEQFF	TGCAGTGCTAGGGGACTAGCGGGGGTCAACGAGCAGTTCTTC
TRBJ2-5	many	TRBD1	16	TRBV20-1	CSAEFDPDRAQETQYF	TGCAGTGCCGAATTTGACCCCGACAGGGCCCAAGAGACCCAGTACTTC
TRBJ1-4	-	-	14	TRBV9	CASSVESRNEKLFF	TGTGCCAGCAGCGTAGAGTCCAGGAATGAAAAACTGTTTTTT
TRBJ1-2	-	TRBD1	12	TRBV6-5	CASTTGGEGYTF	TGTGCCAGCACAACAGGGGGAGAAGGCTACACCTTC
TRBJ1-1	-	-	13	TRBV11-2	CASTRHQGTEAFF	TGTGCCAGCACCAGACACCAGGGAACTGAAGCTTTCTTT
TRBJ2-3	-	-	15	TRBV4-2	CASSAGTLGADTQYF	TGTGCCAGCAGCGCCGGGACCCTTGGGGCAGATACGCAGTATTTT
TRBJ2-5	few	TRBD1	14	TRBV18	CASSEQGAGETQYF	TGTGCCAGCTCAGAACAGGGGGCCGGAGAGACCCAGTACTTC
TRBJ2-7	few	TRBD1	16	TRBV12-3/TRBV12-4	CASSLWTGAYSSEQYF	TGTGCCAGCAGCCTCTGGACAGGGGCATACTCCTCCGAGCAGTACTTC
TRBJ2-3	few	TRBD2	13	TRBV12-3/TRBV12-4	CASTPAGPDTQYF	TGTGCCAGCACCCCAGCGGGGCCAGATACGCAGTATTTT
TRBJ2-3	few	-	15	TRBV7-8	CASSLSRMSTDTQYF	TGTGCCAGCAGCTTAAGCCGAATGAGCACAGATACGCAGTATTTT
TRBJ2-3	-	-	15	TRBV25-1	CASNGGSLGVDTQYF	TGTGCCAGCAATGGGGGTTCTCTTGGTGTGGATACGCAGTATTTT
TRBJ2-2	few	-	15	TRBV7-2	CASSLGKSSTGELFF	TGTGCCAGCAGCTTAGGCAAGTCAAGCACCGGGGAGCTGTTTTTT